The 30 T cell receptor beta chains below all came from one sample that was sequenced in a study of cytomegalovirus exposure and HLA in healthy donors. PCR primers comprised 60 Vbeta and 13 Jbeta primers. Sequencing was performed with immunoSEQ multiplex PCR; in TCRdb, only in-frame clones are kept and a portion is missing. The sample has some 77,000 clones; roughly 80% are singletons. Sequencing was done on a sample of PBMCs. The receptors derive from a woman aged 40 to 50 in good health and CMV-seropositive.

This clone was detected a few times. V is TRBV7-9 and J is TRBJ1-2, with D maybe TRBD1 (6 bases). Per germline, CDR1 SEHNR and CDR2 FQNEAQ (reference sequence). Trimming cost V 7 bases and J 8 bases, with 14 bases left between them. The CDR3 runs 12 residues. The CDR3 sequence: CASKGQGFGYTF. CDR3 nucleotides: TGTGCCAGCAAGGGCCAGGGGTTCGGCTACACCTTC.

V usage is TRBV13 and J usage is TRBJ2-7, with 8 bases matching TRBD1. CDR3 length: 16 residues. V was clipped by 2 bases and J by 1 base; unmatched bases: 7. Germline CDR1 PRHDT, CDR2 FYEKMQ (reference sequence). DNA for the CDR3: TGTGCCAGCAGCTTATTTAGTGGGACAGGATCCTACGAGCAGTACTTC. It translates to CASSLFSGTGSYEQYF. The complete variable domain, with remaining parts taken from reference TRBV13 and TRBJ2-7, reads AAGVIQSPRHLIKEKRETATLKCYPIPRHDTVYWYQQGPGQDPQFLISFYEKMQSDKGSIPDRFSAQQFSDYHSELNMSSLELGDSALYFCASSLFSGTGSYEQYFGPGTRLTVT.

The rearrangement uses TRBV5-6 and TRBJ1-1; D is perhaps TRBD1 (5 bases). V lost 0 bases, J lost 1 base, and 16 bases lay in between. This CDR3 has 17 residues. From germline, CDR1 is SGHDT and CDR2 YYEEEE. CDR3 region: CASSLAGRARGNTEAFF. The CDR3 nucleotides read TGTGCCAGCAGCTTGGCCGGGAGAGCGAGGGGGAACACTGAAGCTTTCTTT.

The chain joins TRBV30 to TRBJ1-4, with D perhaps matching TRBD1 (6 bases). Germline CDR1 reads GTSNPN; CDR2 reads SVGIG (reference sequence). The V end was cut by 0 bases, the J end by 3 bases, with 11 bases between. The CDR3 loop spans 15 amino acids. The CDR3 nucleotides read TGTGCCTGGAGTGTTCTACAGGGCTCTAATGAAAAACTGTTTTTT. Amino acid sequence: CAWSVLQGSNEKLFF.

This clone was picked up a small number of times. The chain recombines TRBV27 with TRBJ1-5; perhaps TRBD1 as D (6 bases). The V gene lost 4 bases and the J gene lost 3 bases, with 10 bases spanning the gap. The CDR3 contains 14 residues. The germline V gene encodes CDR1 MNHEY and CDR2 SMNVEV (reference sequence). The CDR3: CASSSQGNNQPQHF. The DNA for the CDR3 is TGTGCCAGCAGTTCACAGGGAAACAATCAGCCCCAGCATTTT.

The genes are TRBV7-9 and TRBJ2-7; TRBD1 might be the D (6 bases). Germline V gene lookup returns CDR1 SEHNR and CDR2 FQNEAQ (reference sequence). The germline V and J ends were trimmed by 0 bases and 0 bases, with 9 bases remaining between them. The CDR3 length is 15 residues. The CDR3 region has the DNA TGTGCCAGCAGCTTAGCCCAGGGGACCTCCTACGAGCAGTACTTC. Translation: CASSLAQGTSYEQYF.

This chain links TRBV6-5 with TRBJ2-7; D not certain. V was clipped by 0 bases and J by 1 base, with 10 bases between them. Germline V gene data show CDR1 as MNHEY and CDR2 as SVGAGI. The CDR3 totals 15 residues. In DNA form, the CDR3 reads TGTGCCAGCAGTTACTCCGGTGTTCCGTCCTACGAGCAGTACTTC. It is translated as CASSYSGVPSYEQYF.

This clone was seen just once. The rearrangement uses TRBV23-1 and TRBJ2-7; 9 bases align to TRBD2. TRBV23-1 is recorded as an ORF, its role being uncertain. V lost 4 bases to trimming and J lost 3 bases; unmatched junction nucleotides: 4. The length of the CDR3 is 14 residues. This CDR3 is CASSRSGRNYEQYF. DNA for the CDR3: TGCGCCAGCAGTCGGAGCGGGAGGAACTACGAGCAGTACTTC.

The chain links TRBV5-6 to TRBJ2-1; TRBD2 matches at 7 bases. This CDR3 has 15 amino acids. CDR1 and CDR2 (germline): SGHDT, YYEEEE. The trim removed 4 bases at V and 15 bases at J, leaving 19 bases unmatched. The CDR3 loop is CASSPETSRAGPRFF. CDR3 in DNA: TGTGCCAGCAGCCCAGAGACTAGCCGTGCGGGGCCACGGTTCTTC.

The rearrangement joins TRBV11-2 to TRBJ2-7; 8 bases are shared with TRBD2. CDR1 SGHAT and CDR2 FQNNGV come from the germline V gene. The ends lost 1 base at V and 5 bases at J; junction bases unmatched: 4. This CDR3 comprises 14 residues. CDR3 nucleotide sequence: TGTGCCAGCAGCTTAGCAGCGGGAGCCAACGAGCAGTACTTC. It specifies CASSLAAGANEQYF.

V is TRBV19 and J is TRBJ2-3; perhaps TRBD2 as D (5 bases). V lost 5 bases and J 0 bases, leaving 12 bases between the germline ends. The germline V gene encodes CDR1 LNHDA and CDR2 SQIVND (reference sequence). This CDR3 spans 15 amino acids. The DNA of the CDR3 is TGTGCCAGTAGTGGAGCGGTAACTAGCACAGATACGCAGTATTTT. Protein: CASSGAVTSTDTQYF. Drawing the rest from reference TRBV19 and TRBJ2-3, the complete variable domain is DGGITQSPKYLFRKEGQNVTLSCEQNLNHDAMYWYRQDPGQGLRLIYYSQIVNDFQKGDIAEGYSVSREKKESFPLTVTSAQKNPTAFYLCASSGAVTSTDTQYFGPGTRLTVL.

J is TRBJ2-1 and V is TRBV6-1; D unresolved. Trimming removed 2 bases from V and 7 bases from J, with 9 bases in between. The CDR3 sequence is 13 residues long. Germline V gene lookup returns CDR1 MNHNS and CDR2 SASEGT. As DNA, the CDR3 is TGTGCCAGCAGTGAACCGTTCTTGAATGAGCAGTTCTTC. It is translated as CASSEPFLNEQFF.

This clone was found a few times. Other DNA sequences in this sample translate to the same CDR3. The V call is TRBV4-2, the J call TRBJ1-5; 9 bases line up with TRBD1. The CDR3 is 16 amino acids. Germline V gene data show CDR1 as LGHNA and CDR2 as YNFKEQ. The trim removed 0 bases at V and 4 bases at J, leaving 4 bases unmatched. CDR3 DNA: TGTGCCAGCAGCCAAGACAGGACAGGGGAGAATCAGCCCCAGCATTTT. Encoded protein: CASSQDRTGENQPQHF.

The chain carries TRBV29-1 and TRBJ2-7, with D maybe TRBD1 (5 bases). This CDR3 spans 11 amino acids. Germline V lookup: CDR1 SQVTM, CDR2 ANQGSEA. V was trimmed by 4 bases and J by 3 bases, leaving 7 bases between them. The CDR3 here is CSVVRDYEQYF. CDR3 bases: TGCAGCGTTGTCAGGGACTACGAGCAGTACTTC.

The V and J genes are TRBV15 and TRBJ1-2; D not resolved. Trimming left V 0 bases short and J 6 bases short, with 20 bases between. The CDR3 length is 17 residues. Germline V gene lookup returns CDR1 LNHNV and CDR2 YYDKDF (reference sequence). CDR3 sequence (DNA): TGTGCCACCAGCAGAGATAGAGTTGTCCTCGAAATCGATGGCTACACCTTC. The encoded protein is CATSRDRVVLEIDGYTF.

The V call is TRBV4-2, the J call TRBJ2-3; TRBD1 aligns across 9 bases. Germline V lookup: CDR1 LGHNA, CDR2 YNFKEQ. This CDR3 is 14 amino acids long. V lost 6 bases and J lost 1; bases outside the gene matches: 2. The CDR3 bases are TGTGCCAGCAGAAGGACAGGGGGCACAGATACGCAGTATTTT. It translates to CASRRTGGTDTQYF.

The rearrangement links TRBV6-1 to TRBJ2-4; 8 nucleotides agree with TRBD1. Looked up from germline, CDR1 is MNHNS and CDR2 is SASEGT. V was clipped by 6 bases and J by 7 bases; unmatched bases: 5. The CDR3 totals 13 residues. CDR3 bases: TGTGCCAGCAGCCGGACAGGGTACAACATTCAGTACTTC. Its translation: CASSRTGYNIQYF.

This clone was seen once. This sequence joins TRBV19 and TRBJ1-2; the D is unclear. There are 15 residues in the CDR3. The V gene's germline CDR1 is LNHDA and CDR2 SQIVND (reference sequence). V dropped 3 bases and J dropped 4 bases, with 15 bases sitting between them. The CDR3, as DNA: TGTGCCAGTAGTATCCCCCGGAGCCTGTTCTATGGCTACACCTTC. Protein product: CASSIPRSLFYGYTF.

The sample holds a few counts of this clone. The rearrangement links TRBV7-3 to TRBJ1-6; TRBD1 is a possible D gene (5 bases). The CDR3 contains 14 residues. Germline V CDR1 and CDR2: SGHTA, FQGTGA. V lost 3 bases and J 9 bases, leaving 12 bases between the germline ends. DNA of the CDR3: TGTGCCAGCAGCTTTAGCAGGGCTGGTTCACCCCTCCACTTT. Its protein is CASSFSRAGSPLHF. Drawing the rest from reference TRBV7-3 and TRBJ1-6, the complete variable domain is GAGVSQTPSNKVTEKGKYVELRCDPISGHTALYWYRQSLGQGPEFLIYFQGTGAADDSGLPNDRFFAVRPEGSVSTLKIQRTERGDSAVYLCASSFSRAGSPLHFGNGTRLTVT.

The genes are TRBV5-1 and TRBJ2-7; the match to TRBD2 covers 8 bases. Per the germline V gene, CDR1 is SGHRS and CDR2 is YFSETQ. The J segment lost 10 bases and the V segment lost 4 bases, leaving 13 bases of the junction unmatched. The CDR3 is made up of 14 amino acids. CDR3: CASSRRGTSGDQYF. The CDR3 coding sequence is TGCGCCAGCAGCAGGCGAGGGACTAGTGGGGATCAGTACTTC.

The chain combines TRBV27 with TRBJ1-2; D might be TRBD1 (6 bases). Trimming removed 5 bases at V and 8 bases at J, with 15 bases between. Germline CDR1 MNHEY, CDR2 SMNVEV (reference sequence). This CDR3 has 13 amino acids. For the CDR3, the DNA is TGTGCCAGCAGTAGCTACAGGGCTATCGGCTACACCTTC. This translates into CASSSYRAIGYTF.

The table lists this clone with a few counts. The chain combines TRBV6-4 with TRBJ2-1, with 10 bases that match TRBD2. Germline values: CDR1 MRHNA, CDR2 SNTAGT. J gave up 6 bases and V 2 bases, and 4 bases lay outside the gene matches. The CDR3 covers 15 residues. This CDR3 reads CASSDGTSALNEQFF. The CDR3 coding sequence is TGTGCCAGCAGTGACGGGACTAGCGCCCTCAATGAGCAGTTCTTC.

The chain employs TRBV2 and TRBJ2-5, with D uncertain. Trimming left V 7 bases short and J 3 bases short, with 6 bases between. The V gene's germline CDR1 is SNHLY and CDR2 FYNNEI. The CDR3 is made up of 11 amino acids. For the CDR3, the DNA is TGTGCCAGCAAACCGGAAGAGACCCAGTACTTC. It specifies CASKPEETQYF. Full variable domain (missing parts from reference TRBV2 and TRBJ2-5): EPEVTQTPSHQVTQMGQEVILRCVPISNHLYFYWYRQILGQKVEFLVSFYNNEISEKSEIFDDQFSVERPDGSNFTLKIRSTKLEDSAMYFCASKPEETQYFGPGTRLLVL.

The chain links TRBV30 to TRBJ2-5, with TRBD2 matching over 7 bases. The V segment lost 0 bases and the J segment 5 bases; nucleotides outside the gene matches: 3. The CDR3 covers 13 residues. Germline V CDR1 and CDR2: GTSNPN, SVGIG (reference sequence). For the CDR3, the DNA is TGTGCCTGGAGTGTACGAGCGGGGGAGACCCAGTACTTC. Protein sequence: CAWSVRAGETQYF.

This chain joins TRBV18 and TRBJ2-1; TRBD2 might be the D (7 bases). This CDR3 is 14 amino acids long. V dropped 8 bases and J dropped 4 bases, with 15 bases sitting between them. Germline lookup yields CDR1 KGHSH and CDR2 LQKENI. The CDR3 bases are TGTGCCAGCCACGGGGGGCTAAATTACAATGAGCAGTTCTTC. It translates to CASHGGLNYNEQFF.

This clone has just a few counts. The J gene is TRBJ1-5, the V gene TRBV30, with 9 bases aligning to TRBD1. CDR3 length: 15 residues. J was trimmed by 4 bases and V by 3 bases; bases with no gene match: 7. The germline CDR1 and CDR2 sequences are GTSNPN and SVGIG (reference sequence). DNA for the CDR3: TGTGCCTGGAGCCCGGGACAGGGACGGAATCAGCCCCAGCATTTT. Translation gives CAWSPGQGRNQPQHF.

This chain links TRBV28 with TRBJ1-5; TRBD1 might be the D (5 bases). CDR3 length equals 15 residues. Germline V lookup: CDR1 MDHEN, CDR2 SYDVKM. V lost 7 bases and J 3 bases, leaving 16 bases between the germline ends. This CDR3 is CASIRPGAVNQPQHF. The CDR3 DNA is TGTGCCAGCATACGTCCTGGGGCAGTCAATCAGCCCCAGCATTTT.

This clone has a handful of counts. The identical CDR3 is also encoded by other nucleotide sequences in the sample. The chain has TRBV6-1 and TRBJ2-7; D not resolved. CDR3 length: 13 amino acids. V gave up 5 bases and J gave up 3 bases, with 11 bases separating them. Germline V gene data show CDR1 as MNHNS and CDR2 as SASEGT. The CDR3 nucleotides are TGTGCCAGCAGTTCCCCCTACAGCTACGAGCAGTACTTC. Translating gives CASSSPYSYEQYF.

This chain joins TRBV5-1 and TRBJ1-6; a possible D gene is TRBD1 (6 bases). CDR1 and CDR2 from the germline V gene are SGHRS and YFSETQ. The length of the CDR3 is 16 residues. Trimming shortened V by 1 base and J by 6 bases, and 14 bases separated the two germline ends. The CDR3 sequence: CASSLIPGQSNSPLHF. The DNA of the CDR3 is TGCGCCAGCAGCTTGATACCGGGACAAAGTAATTCACCCCTCCACTTT.

V gene TRBV7-2 combines with J gene TRBJ2-1, with 10 bases identical to TRBD2. The CDR3 spans 14 residues. Germline V gene sequence: CDR1 SGHTA, CDR2 FQGNSA. V lost 3 bases, J lost 5 bases, and 1 base stayed unmatched. This CDR3 is CASSLGLANNEQFF. The DNA of the CDR3 is TGTGCCAGCAGCTTGGGACTAGCGAACAATGAGCAGTTCTTC.